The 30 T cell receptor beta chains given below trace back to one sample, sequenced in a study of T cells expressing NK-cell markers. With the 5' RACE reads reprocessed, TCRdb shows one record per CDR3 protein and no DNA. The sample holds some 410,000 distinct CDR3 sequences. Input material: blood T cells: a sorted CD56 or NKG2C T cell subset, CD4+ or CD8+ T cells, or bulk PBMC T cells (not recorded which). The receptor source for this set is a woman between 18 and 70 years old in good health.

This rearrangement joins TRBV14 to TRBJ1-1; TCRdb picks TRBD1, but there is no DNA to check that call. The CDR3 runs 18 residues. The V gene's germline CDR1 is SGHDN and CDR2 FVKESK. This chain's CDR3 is CASSQSSSGTGVNTDAFF.

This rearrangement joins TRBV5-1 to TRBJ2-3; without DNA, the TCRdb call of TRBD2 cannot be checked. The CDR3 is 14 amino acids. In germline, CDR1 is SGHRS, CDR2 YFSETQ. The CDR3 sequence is CATNSGVEADTQYF.

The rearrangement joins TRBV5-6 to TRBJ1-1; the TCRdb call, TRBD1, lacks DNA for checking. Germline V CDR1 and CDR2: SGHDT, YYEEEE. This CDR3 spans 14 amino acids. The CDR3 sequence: CASSRTGMNTEAFF.

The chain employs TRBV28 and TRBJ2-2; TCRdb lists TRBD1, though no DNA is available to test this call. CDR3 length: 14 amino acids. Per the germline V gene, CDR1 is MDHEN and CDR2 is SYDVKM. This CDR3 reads CASRATGELWELFF.

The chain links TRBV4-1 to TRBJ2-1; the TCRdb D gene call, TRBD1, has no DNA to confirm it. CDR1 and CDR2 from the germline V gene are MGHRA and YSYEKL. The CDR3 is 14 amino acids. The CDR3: CASSQDRGANEQFF.

The CDR3 reads CASSPPLAGTSYNEQFF. V is TRBV18 and J is TRBJ2-1; absent DNA, TCRdb's TRBD2 call cannot be checked. CDR3 length equals 17 residues. The V gene's germline CDR1 is KGHSH and CDR2 LQKENI.

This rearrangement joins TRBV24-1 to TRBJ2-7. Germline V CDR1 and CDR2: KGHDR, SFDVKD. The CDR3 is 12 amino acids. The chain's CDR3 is CATSDFGVEQYF.

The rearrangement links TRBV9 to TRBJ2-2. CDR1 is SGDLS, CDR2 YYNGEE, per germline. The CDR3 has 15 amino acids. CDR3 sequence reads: CASSVGQGSTGELFF. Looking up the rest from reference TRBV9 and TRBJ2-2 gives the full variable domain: DSGVTQTPKHLITATGQRVTLRCSPRSGDLSVYWYQQSLDQGLQFLIQYYNGEERAKGNILERFSAQQFPDLHSELNLSSLELGDSALYFCASSVGQGSTGELFFGEGSRLTVL.

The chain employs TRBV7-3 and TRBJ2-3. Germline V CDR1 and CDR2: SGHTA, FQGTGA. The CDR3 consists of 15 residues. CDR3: CASSLSQTSTDTQYF.

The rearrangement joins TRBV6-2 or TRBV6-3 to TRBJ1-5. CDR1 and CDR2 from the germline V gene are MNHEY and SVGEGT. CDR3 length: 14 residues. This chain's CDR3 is CASSYGETNQPQHF.

The CDR3 sequence is CASSLNPNSNQPQHF. The V gene is TRBV11-2, the J gene TRBJ1-5. The CDR3 covers 15 residues. Germline lookup yields CDR1 SGHAT and CDR2 FQNNGV.

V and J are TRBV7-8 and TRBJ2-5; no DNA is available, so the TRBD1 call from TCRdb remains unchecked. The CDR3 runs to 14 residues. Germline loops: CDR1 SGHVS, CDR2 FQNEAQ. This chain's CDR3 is CASSLIQGEETQYF.

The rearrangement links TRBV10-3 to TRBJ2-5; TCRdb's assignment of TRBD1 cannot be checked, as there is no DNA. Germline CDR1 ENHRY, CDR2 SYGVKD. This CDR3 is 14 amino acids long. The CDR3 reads CAISFQGPEETQYF.

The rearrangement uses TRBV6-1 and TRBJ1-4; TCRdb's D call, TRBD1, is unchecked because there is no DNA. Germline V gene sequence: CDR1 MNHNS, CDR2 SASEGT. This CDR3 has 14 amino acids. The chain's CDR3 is CAGNQGASNEKLFF.

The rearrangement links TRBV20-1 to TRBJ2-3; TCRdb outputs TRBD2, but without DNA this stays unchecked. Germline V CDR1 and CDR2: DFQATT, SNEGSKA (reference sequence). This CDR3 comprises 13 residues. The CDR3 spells CSAKSIAGGGQYF.

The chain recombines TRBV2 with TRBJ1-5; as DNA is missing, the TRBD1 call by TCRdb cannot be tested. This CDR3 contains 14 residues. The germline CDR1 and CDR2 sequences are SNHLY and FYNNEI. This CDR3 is CASTLGQGDQPQHF.

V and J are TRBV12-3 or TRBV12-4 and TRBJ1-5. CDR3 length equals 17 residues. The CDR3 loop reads CASSSTDGGYSNQPQHF.

The chain's CDR3 is CASSQDRQGRGGYTF. The J gene is TRBJ1-2, the V gene TRBV4-3; TCRdb returns TRBD1, unconfirmable since there is no DNA. The germline CDR1 and CDR2 sequences are LGHNA and YSLEER. The CDR3 runs to 15 residues.

The CDR3 is CASSPGQGAVQPQHF. The chain carries TRBV18 and TRBJ1-5; TCRdb's D gene call, TRBD1, goes unchecked for lack of DNA. There are 15 residues in the CDR3. Germline V gene lookup returns CDR1 KGHSH and CDR2 LQKENI.

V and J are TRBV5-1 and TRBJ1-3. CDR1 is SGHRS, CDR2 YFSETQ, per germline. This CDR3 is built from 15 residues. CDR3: CASSLSNGIRNTIYF.

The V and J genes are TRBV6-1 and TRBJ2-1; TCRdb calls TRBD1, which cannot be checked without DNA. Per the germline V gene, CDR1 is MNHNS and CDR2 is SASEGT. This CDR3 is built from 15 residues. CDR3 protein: CASRRGGPQYNEQFF.

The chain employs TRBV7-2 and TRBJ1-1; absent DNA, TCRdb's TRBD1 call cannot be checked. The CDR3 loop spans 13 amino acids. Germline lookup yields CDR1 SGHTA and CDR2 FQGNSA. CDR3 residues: CASSLMGVTEAFF.

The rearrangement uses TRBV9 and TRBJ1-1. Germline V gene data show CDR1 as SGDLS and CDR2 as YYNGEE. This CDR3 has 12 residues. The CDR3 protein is CASSVAGTEAFF.

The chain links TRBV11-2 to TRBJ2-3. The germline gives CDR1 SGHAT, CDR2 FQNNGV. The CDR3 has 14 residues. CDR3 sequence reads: CASSLERVGDTQYF.

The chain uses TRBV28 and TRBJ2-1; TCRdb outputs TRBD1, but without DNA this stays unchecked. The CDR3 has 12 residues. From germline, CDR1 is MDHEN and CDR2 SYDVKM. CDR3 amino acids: CASSLSTALQFF.

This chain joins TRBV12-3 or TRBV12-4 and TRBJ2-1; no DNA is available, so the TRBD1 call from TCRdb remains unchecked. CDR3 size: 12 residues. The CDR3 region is CASARGTNEQFF.

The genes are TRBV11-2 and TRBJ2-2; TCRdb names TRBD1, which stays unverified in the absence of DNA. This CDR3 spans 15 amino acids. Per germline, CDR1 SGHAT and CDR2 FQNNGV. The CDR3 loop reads CASSSYRDITGELFF.

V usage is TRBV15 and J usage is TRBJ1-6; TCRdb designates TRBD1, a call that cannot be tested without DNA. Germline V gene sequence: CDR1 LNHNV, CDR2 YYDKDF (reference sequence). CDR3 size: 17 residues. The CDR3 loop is CATSITLGARGESPLHF.

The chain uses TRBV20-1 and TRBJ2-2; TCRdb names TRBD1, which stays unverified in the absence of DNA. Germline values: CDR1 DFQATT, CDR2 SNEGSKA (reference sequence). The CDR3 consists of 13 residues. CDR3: CSARDRATGELFF.

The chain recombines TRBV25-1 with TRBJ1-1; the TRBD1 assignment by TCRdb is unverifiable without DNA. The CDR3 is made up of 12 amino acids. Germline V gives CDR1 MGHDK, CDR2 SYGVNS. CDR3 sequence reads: CASRRGPTEAFF.